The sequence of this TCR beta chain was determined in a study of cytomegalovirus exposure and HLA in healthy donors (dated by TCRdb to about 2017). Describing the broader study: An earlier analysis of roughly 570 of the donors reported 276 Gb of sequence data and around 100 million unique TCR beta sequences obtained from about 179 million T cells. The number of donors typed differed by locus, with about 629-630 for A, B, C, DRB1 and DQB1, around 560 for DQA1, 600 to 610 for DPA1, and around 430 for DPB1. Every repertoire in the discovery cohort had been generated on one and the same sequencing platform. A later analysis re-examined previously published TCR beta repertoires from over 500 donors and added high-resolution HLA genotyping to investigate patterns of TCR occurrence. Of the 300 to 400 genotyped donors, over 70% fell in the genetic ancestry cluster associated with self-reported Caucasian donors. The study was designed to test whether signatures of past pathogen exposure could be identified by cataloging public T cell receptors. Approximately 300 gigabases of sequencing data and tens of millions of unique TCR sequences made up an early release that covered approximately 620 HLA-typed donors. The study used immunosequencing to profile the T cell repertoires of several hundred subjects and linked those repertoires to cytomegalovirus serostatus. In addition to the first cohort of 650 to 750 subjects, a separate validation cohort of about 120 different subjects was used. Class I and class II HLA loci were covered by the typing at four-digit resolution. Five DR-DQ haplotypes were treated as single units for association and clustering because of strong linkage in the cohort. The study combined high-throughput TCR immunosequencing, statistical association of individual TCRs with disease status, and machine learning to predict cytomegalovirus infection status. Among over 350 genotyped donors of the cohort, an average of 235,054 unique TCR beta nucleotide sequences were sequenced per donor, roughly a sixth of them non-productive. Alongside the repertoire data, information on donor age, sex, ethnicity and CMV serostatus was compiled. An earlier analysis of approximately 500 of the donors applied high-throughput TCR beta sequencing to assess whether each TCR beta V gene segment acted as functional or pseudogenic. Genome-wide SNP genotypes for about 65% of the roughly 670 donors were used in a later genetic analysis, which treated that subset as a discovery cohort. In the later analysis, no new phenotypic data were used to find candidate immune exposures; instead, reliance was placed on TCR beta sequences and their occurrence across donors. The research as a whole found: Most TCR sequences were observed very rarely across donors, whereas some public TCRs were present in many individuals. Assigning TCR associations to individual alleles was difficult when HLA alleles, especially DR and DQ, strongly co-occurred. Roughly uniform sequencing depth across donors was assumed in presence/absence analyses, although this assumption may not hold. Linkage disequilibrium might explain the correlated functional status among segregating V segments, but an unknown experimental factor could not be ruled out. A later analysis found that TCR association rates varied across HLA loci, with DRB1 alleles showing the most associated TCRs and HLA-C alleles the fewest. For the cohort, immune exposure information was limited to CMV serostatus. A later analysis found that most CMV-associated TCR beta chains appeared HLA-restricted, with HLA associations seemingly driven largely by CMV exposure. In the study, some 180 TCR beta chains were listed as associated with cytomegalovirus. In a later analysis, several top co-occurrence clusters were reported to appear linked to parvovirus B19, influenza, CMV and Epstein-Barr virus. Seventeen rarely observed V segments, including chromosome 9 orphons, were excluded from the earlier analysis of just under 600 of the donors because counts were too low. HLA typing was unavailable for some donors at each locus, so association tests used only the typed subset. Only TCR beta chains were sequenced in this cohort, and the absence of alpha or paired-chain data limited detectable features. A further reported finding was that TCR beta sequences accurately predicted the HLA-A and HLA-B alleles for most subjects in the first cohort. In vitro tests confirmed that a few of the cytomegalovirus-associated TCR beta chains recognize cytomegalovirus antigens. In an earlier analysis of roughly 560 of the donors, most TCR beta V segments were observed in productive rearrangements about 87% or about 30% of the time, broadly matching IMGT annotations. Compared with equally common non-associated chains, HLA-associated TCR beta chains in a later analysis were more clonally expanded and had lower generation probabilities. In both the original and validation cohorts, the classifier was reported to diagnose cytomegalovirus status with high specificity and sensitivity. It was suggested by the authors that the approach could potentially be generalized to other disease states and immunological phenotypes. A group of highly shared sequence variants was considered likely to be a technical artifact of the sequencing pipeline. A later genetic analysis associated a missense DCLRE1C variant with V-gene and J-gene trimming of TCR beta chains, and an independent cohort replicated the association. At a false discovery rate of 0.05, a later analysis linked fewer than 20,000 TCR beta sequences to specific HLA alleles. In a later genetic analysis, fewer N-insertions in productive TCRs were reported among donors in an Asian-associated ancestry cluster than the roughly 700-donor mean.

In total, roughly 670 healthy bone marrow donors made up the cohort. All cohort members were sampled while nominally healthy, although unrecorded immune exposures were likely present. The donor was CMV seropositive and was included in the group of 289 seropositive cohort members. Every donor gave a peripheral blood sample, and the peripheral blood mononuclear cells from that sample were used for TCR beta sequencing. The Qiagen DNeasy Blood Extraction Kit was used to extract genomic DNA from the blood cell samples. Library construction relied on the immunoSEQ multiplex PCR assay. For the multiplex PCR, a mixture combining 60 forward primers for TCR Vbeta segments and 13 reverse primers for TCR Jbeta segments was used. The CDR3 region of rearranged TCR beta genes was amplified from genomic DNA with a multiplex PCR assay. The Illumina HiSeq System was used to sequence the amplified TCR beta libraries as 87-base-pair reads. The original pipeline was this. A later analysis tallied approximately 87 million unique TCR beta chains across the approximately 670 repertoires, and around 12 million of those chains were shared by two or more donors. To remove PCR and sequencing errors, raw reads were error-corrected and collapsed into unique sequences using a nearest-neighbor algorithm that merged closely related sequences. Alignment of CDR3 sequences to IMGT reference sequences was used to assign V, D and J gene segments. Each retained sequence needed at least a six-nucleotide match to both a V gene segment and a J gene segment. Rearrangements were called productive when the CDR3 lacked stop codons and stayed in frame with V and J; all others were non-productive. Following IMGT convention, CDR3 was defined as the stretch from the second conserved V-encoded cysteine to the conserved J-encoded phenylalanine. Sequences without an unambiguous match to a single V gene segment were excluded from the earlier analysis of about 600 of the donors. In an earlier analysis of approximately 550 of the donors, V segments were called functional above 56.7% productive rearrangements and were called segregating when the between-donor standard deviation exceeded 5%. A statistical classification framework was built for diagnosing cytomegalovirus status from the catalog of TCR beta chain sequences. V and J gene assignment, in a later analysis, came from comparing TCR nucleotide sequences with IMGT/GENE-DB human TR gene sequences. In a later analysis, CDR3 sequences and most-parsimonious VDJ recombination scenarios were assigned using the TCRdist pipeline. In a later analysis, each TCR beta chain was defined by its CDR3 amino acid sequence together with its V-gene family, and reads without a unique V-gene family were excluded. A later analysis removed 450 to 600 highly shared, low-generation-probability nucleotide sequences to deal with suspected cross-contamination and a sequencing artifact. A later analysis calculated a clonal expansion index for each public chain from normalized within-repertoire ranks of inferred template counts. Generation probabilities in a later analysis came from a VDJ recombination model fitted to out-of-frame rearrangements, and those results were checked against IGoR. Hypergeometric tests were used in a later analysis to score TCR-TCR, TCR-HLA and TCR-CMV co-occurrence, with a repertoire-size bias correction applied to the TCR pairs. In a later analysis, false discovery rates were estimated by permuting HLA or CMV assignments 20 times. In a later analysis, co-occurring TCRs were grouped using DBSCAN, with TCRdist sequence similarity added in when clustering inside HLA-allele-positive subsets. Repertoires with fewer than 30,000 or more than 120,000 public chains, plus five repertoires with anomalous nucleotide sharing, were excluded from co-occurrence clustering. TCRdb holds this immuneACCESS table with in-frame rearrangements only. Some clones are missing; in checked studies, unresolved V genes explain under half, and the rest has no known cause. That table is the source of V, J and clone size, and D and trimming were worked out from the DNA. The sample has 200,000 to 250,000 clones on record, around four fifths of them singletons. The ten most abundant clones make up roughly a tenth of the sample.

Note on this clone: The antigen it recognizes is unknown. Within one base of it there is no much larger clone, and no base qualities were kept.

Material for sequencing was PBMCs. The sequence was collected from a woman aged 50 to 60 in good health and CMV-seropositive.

The CDR3 protein sequence reads: CAISNLGADTGELFF. The base sequence is TGTGCCATCAGTAACTTAGGGGCGGACACCGGGGAGCTGTTTTTT. The rearranged chain carries TRBV10-3 and TRBJ2-2; perhaps TRBD1 is the D gene, with 5 bases matching. Spanning cysteine to phenylalanine, the CDR3 consists of 15 amino acids. Of the read, only the CDR3 DNA is kept; its 45 bases are in frame from base 1. V is shortened by 5 bases, J by 3 bases, and the region joining them spans 13 bases. CDR1 ENHRY and CDR2 SYGVKD are derived from the germline V gene.